A selection of T cell receptor beta chains follows, all from one sample in a study of cytomegalovirus exposure and HLA in healthy donors. The table came from immunoSEQ multiplex PCR; TCRdb's copy has only in-frame clones and leaves some out. The sample lists approximately 170,000 clones, under 70% occurring once. Specimen: PBMCs. These receptors were obtained from a middle-aged woman in good health and CMV-seropositive. CDR3s include the opening cysteine and the closing phenylalanine or tryptophan. The order of the fields is CDR3 length, clone size, V gene, D gene, J gene, CDR3 protein, CDR3 DNA. D genes are given only for firm matches. The listing skips clone size in some rows; elsewhere it reads once, few, many or a size class.

len: 14; abundance: .; v_gene: TRBV25-1; d_gene: .; j_gene: TRBJ1-2; CDR3aa: CASSEQGQGDGYTF; CDR3nt: TGTGCCAGCAGTGAACAGGGTCAGGGCGATGGCTACACCTTC
len: 17; abundance: .; v_gene: TRBV14; d_gene: TRBD2; j_gene: TRBJ2-3; CDR3aa: CASSQALLAGGTDTQYF; CDR3nt: TGTGCCAGCAGCCAAGCATTACTAGCGGGAGGCACAGATACGCAGTATTTT
len: 14; abundance: few; v_gene: TRBV28; d_gene: .; j_gene: TRBJ2-3; CDR3aa: CASSSTGLLWAQYF; CDR3nt: TGTGCCAGCAGTTCAACGGGACTTCTTTGGGCGCAGTATTTT
len: 15; abundance: .; v_gene: TRBV9; d_gene: .; j_gene: TRBJ1-2; CDR3aa: CASSPRLVSLSGYTF; CDR3nt: TGTGCCAGCAGCCCCCGGTTGGTATCACTGTCGGGGTACACCTTC
len: 13; abundance: .; v_gene: TRBV10-3; d_gene: .; j_gene: TRBJ1-2; CDR3aa: CAITPGHGDGYTF; CDR3nt: TGTGCCATCACTCCCGGACATGGGGATGGCTACACCTTC
len: 14; abundance: .; v_gene: TRBV28; d_gene: .; j_gene: TRBJ1-2; CDR3aa: CASRTTGQHYGYTF; CDR3nt: TGTGCCAGCAGAACGACGGGACAACACTATGGCTACACCTTC
len: 15; abundance: .; v_gene: TRBV27; d_gene: .; j_gene: TRBJ1-3; CDR3aa: CASSPLPIGGNTIYF; CDR3nt: TGTGCCAGCAGTCCGCTTCCAATCGGGGGAAACACCATATATTTT
len: 14; abundance: few; v_gene: TRBV6-5; d_gene: TRBD1; j_gene: TRBJ2-7; CDR3aa: CASSLPGQPYEQYF; CDR3nt: TGTGCCAGCAGTCTGCCGGGACAGCCCTACGAGCAGTACTTC
len: 16; abundance: .; v_gene: TRBV7-2; d_gene: TRBD1; j_gene: TRBJ1-3; CDR3aa: CASSPSPGGSGNTIYF; CDR3nt: TGTGCCAGCAGCCCGAGCCCAGGGGGCTCTGGAAACACCATATATTTT
len: 14; abundance: .; v_gene: TRBV27; d_gene: .; j_gene: TRBJ2-2; CDR3aa: CASRAQGYAGELFF; CDR3nt: TGTGCCAGCAGGGCTCAGGGATACGCCGGGGAGCTGTTTTTT